This T cell receptor beta chain was profiled in a study of shared clonotypes between healthy human individuals. The wider study: Per-donor plates numbered three CD4 naive, three CD4 memory, two CD8 naive and one CD8 memory. Study-wide findings and caveats: Naive CD4 clonotypes overlapped across a few donors at about 5%.

Between the trimmed V and J ends, which lost 8 bases and 5 bases, there was a span of 13 bases. In germline, CDR1 is SQVTM, CDR2 ANQGSEA. This CDR3 spans 12 amino acids. Naive CD4+ cells were CD45RA-selected; the remaining cells were memory. As to this clone: Its cognate antigen is unknown.

Per the original methods: With immunoSEQ giving junction-only sequences and no quality scores, filtering differed. This table comes from immunoSEQ multiplex PCR, and its TCRdb copy is limited to in-frame clones, with some not included. V, J and clone size reflect that table, while D and trimming were determined from the DNA. The sample lists approximately 2.5 million clones, 85% to 95% occurring once. Sequenced: naive CD4+ T cells sorted from blood. Subset given: CD45RA+ positively selected. The V and J genes are TRBV29-1 and TRBJ2-1; the D gene is possibly TRBD2 (5 bases). This TCR was sampled from a man younger than 30 in good health. CDR3 DNA sequence: TGCAGCCTTGTATGGGGAGACAATGAGCAGTTCTTC. It encodes CSLVWGDNEQFF.